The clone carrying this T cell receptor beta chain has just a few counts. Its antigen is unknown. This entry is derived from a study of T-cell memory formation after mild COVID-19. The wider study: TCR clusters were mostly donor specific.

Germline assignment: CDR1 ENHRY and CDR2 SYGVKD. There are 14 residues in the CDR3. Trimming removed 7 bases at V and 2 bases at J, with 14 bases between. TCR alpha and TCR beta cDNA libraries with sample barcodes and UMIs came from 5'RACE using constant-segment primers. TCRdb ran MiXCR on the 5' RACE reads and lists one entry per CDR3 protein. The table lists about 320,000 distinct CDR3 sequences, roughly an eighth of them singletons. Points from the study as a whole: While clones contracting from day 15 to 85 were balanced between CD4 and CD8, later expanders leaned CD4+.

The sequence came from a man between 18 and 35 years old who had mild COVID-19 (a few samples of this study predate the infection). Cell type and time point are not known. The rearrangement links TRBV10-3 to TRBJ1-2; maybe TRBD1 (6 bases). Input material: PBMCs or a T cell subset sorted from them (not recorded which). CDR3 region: CAIKGQGTNYGYTF. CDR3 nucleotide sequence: TGTGCCATCAAGGGTCAGGGGACCAACTATGGCTACACCTTC.